The 10 T cell receptor beta chains below were found in one sample sequenced in a study of blood T cell repertoires in COVID-19. TCRdb's copy holds only in-frame clones and misses some; the assay was immunoSEQ multiplex PCR. This table holds roughly 80,000 clones, about 83% found once. The sequenced material came from peripheral blood. The receptors come from a woman of 80 years or more with active or convalescent COVID-19.

V and J are TRBV19 and TRBJ2-1; TRBD2 matches at 8 bases. CDR3 size: 14 residues. The trim removed 5 bases at V and 8 bases at J, leaving 8 bases unmatched. The germline V gene has CDR1 LNHDA and CDR2 SQIVND (reference sequence). CDR3 sequence: CASSLGTSLDEQFF. CDR3 in DNA: TGTGCCAGTAGTCTCGGGACTAGTTTAGATGAGCAGTTCTTC.

This chain links TRBV10-3 with TRBJ2-7; TRBD2 agrees at 9 bases. V dropped 0 bases and J dropped 0; count of bases not matched to a gene: 3. CDR1 is ENHRY and CDR2 is SYGVKD in the germline V gene. This CDR3 has 16 amino acids. CDR3 sequence reads: CAISESGSGGSYEQYF. The CDR3 DNA is TGTGCCATCAGTGAGTCCGGTAGCGGGGGCTCCTACGAGCAGTACTTC.

The chain has TRBV4-3 and TRBJ2-2; D not certain. Deletions cut 1 base from V and 4 bases from J, with 13 bases between. CDR1 is LGHNA and CDR2 is YSLEER in the germline V gene. The CDR3 covers 16 residues. CDR3 DNA: TGCGCCAGCAGCCAAGCGGCCCAGACGGGCACCGGGGAGCTGTTTTTT. This codes for CASSQAAQTGTGELFF.

The chain is built from TRBV2 and TRBJ2-7, with 7 bases identical to TRBD2. V gave up 3 bases and J gave up 6 bases; unmatched junction bases: 8. Germline loops: CDR1 SNHLY, CDR2 FYNNEI. The CDR3 covers 14 residues. The CDR3 is CASSDLAARAEQYF. The CDR3 region has the DNA TGTGCCAGCAGTGACCTAGCGGCAAGGGCCGAGCAGTACTTC.

The chain has TRBV19 and TRBJ2-7; a weak D match, TRBD2 (6 bases). CDR3 length: 16 amino acids. The V end lost 1 base, the J end lost 0 bases, and 13 bases lay between the germline ends. Germline V gene data show CDR1 as LNHDA and CDR2 as SQIVND (reference sequence). For the CDR3, the DNA is TGTGCCAGTAGTATAGGGGGGACTCAGAGCTCCTACGAGCAGTACTTC. Translating it yields CASSIGGTQSSYEQYF.

The rearrangement uses TRBV6-5 and TRBJ1-1; D uncertain. The CDR3 totals 14 residues. V lost 2 bases, J lost 1 base, and 8 bases lay in between. CDR1 is MNHEY and CDR2 is SVGAGI in the germline V gene. DNA of the CDR3: TGTGCCAGCAGTTACAACCTCAGGAACACTGAAGCTTTCTTT. Encoded protein: CASSYNLRNTEAFF.

The V and J genes are TRBV28 and TRBJ2-7; D might be TRBD1 (6 bases). Trimming cost V 3 bases and J 2 bases, with 17 bases left between them. The CDR3 consists of 16 residues. Germline assignment: CDR1 MDHEN and CDR2 SYDVKM. CDR3 bases: TGTGCCAGCAGTTTTGGGTACAGGGACCAAACCTACGAGCAGTACTTC. Amino acid sequence: CASSFGYRDQTYEQYF.

The genes are TRBV30 and TRBJ2-1, with a tentative D call TRBD2 (6 bases). CDR3 size: 15 residues. Germline V lookup: CDR1 GTSNPN, CDR2 SVGIG (reference sequence). V was shortened by 0 bases and J by 10 bases, with 19 bases between the two germline ends. CDR3 DNA sequence: TGTGCCTGGAGTGTACGTTGGACCTCTCGGGAGGAGCAGTTCTTC. Protein: CAWSVRWTSREEQFF.

The CDR3 loop is CASSFEPTAPETQYF. The CDR3 DNA follows: TGTGCCAGCAGTTTCGAACCGACAGCTCCGGAGACCCAGTACTTC. The chain recombines TRBV27 with TRBJ2-5; D might be TRBD1 (5 bases). Trimming left V 3 bases short and J 5 bases short, with 16 bases between. The germline CDR1 and CDR2 sequences are MNHEY and SMNVEV (reference sequence). The CDR3 runs to 15 residues.

This chain uses TRBV6-6 with TRBJ2-7, with D maybe TRBD1 (6 bases). The CDR3 covers 14 residues. From germline, CDR1 is MNHNY and CDR2 SVGAGI (reference sequence). The germline V and J ends were trimmed by 5 bases and 0 bases, with 11 bases remaining between them. CDR3 in amino acids: CASSGQRSSYEQYF. CDR3 in DNA: TGTGCCAGCAGTGGACAGCGATCCTCCTACGAGCAGTACTTC.